The 26 T cell receptor beta chains below come from one sample, sequenced in a study of cytomegalovirus exposure and HLA in healthy donors. Produced via immunoSEQ multiplex PCR; TCRdb's table is partial and in-frame only. The profile covers 120,000 or so clones, with 89% appearing a single time and 2% to 2.5% taken by the ten largest. Sequenced input: PBMCs. Receptor source: a woman between 18 and 29 years old in good health and CMV-seronegative.

Only one count was recorded for this clone. The rearrangement joins TRBV1 to TRBJ1-2; the listed D gene, TRBD1, was not tested against the DNA. TRBV1 is a recognized pseudogene. The CDR3 consists of 13 residues. DNA of the CDR3: TGCACCAGCAGCACGGGACAGGGCGTTGGCTACACCTTC. It translates to CTSSTGQGVGYTF.

V gene TRBV10-1 combines with J gene TRBJ2-2, with D possibly matching TRBD2 (5 bases). This CDR3 comprises 15 residues. Germline V gene sequence: CDR1 WNHNN, CDR2 SYGVQD (reference sequence). The ends were cut back, 2 bases at V and 0 bases at J, with 7 bases in the middle. The CDR3: CASSEGLPNTGELFF. The CDR3 DNA reads as TGCGCCAGCAGTGAGGGACTCCCGAACACCGGGGAGCTGTTTTTT.

This chain uses TRBV18 with TRBJ1-1, with D possibly matching TRBD1 (5 bases). The CDR3 is made up of 13 amino acids. Germline CDR1 and CDR2: KGHSH and LQKENI. The germline V and J ends were trimmed by 4 bases and 4 bases, with 10 bases remaining between them. DNA of the CDR3: TGTGCCAGCTCACTCAGGGTGGGCACTGAAGCTTTCTTT. This translates into CASSLRVGTEAFF.

V usage is TRBV18 and J usage is TRBJ2-1; no reliable D call. V was cut by 2 bases and J by 6 bases, with 5 bases left in between. Per germline, CDR1 KGHSH and CDR2 LQKENI. The CDR3 is 12 amino acids. CDR3 nucleotide sequence: TGTGCCAGCTCACCAGACTCCAATGAGCAGTTCTTC. This sequence encodes CASSPDSNEQFF.

This chain uses TRBV28 with TRBJ2-7, with D perhaps TRBD2 (5 bases). Trimming took off 7 bases at V and 2 bases at J, with 15 bases between the two ends. The germline V gene encodes CDR1 MDHEN and CDR2 SYDVKM. CDR3 size: 14 residues. The CDR3 here is CASTSGFVTYEQYF. Here the CDR3 DNA reads TGTGCCAGCACCTCGGGATTCGTAACCTACGAGCAGTACTTC. The entire variable domain, with the rest obtained from reference TRBV28 and TRBJ2-7, is as follows: DVKVTQSSRYLVKRTGEKVFLECVQDMDHENMFWYRQDPGLGLRLIYFSYDVKMKEKGDIPEGYSVSREKKERFSLILESASTNQTSMYLCASTSGFVTYEQYFGPGTRLTVT.

V and J are TRBV2 and TRBJ2-5; 8 nucleotides agree with TRBD1. After removal of 1 base from V and 5 bases from J, the junction contained 6 bases not matched to a gene. Germline CDR1 SNHLY, CDR2 FYNNEI. The CDR3 consists of 15 residues. CDR3 bases: TGTGCCAGCAGTGAAGGGCAGGGGGCGTTTGAGACCCAGTACTTC. Translated, it gives CASSEGQGAFETQYF.

This chain uses TRBV13 with TRBJ2-3, with TRBD2 identical over 8 bases. CDR1 PRHDT and CDR2 FYEKMQ come from the germline V gene (reference sequence). Trimming took 4 bases from V and 3 from J; bases not matched to a gene: 9. This CDR3 spans 16 amino acids. This CDR3 is CASSSDTSGQTDTQYF. CDR3 nucleotides: TGTGCCAGCAGCTCAGATACTAGCGGACAAACAGATACGCAGTATTTT.

The rearrangement joins TRBV15 to TRBJ1-3; D gene ambiguous. Germline V lookup: CDR1 LNHNV, CDR2 YYDKDF (reference sequence). Between the trimmed V and J ends, which lost 2 bases and 0 bases, there was a span of 11 bases. This CDR3 is 16 amino acids long. The CDR3: CATSRPTGDSGNTIYF. CDR3 nucleotides: TGTGCCACCAGCAGACCCACCGGGGACTCTGGAAACACCATATATTTT.

This sequence joins TRBV10-1 and TRBJ1-1; D is perhaps TRBD1 (6 bases). V was cut by 3 bases and J by 7 bases, with 9 bases left in between. The CDR3 has 12 amino acids. Germline CDR1 WNHNN, CDR2 SYGVQD (reference sequence). CDR3 nucleotides: TGCGCCAGCAGTGACAGGGGCGATGAAGCTTTCTTT. This codes for CASSDRGDEAFF.

This clone occurred a few times. The chain recombines TRBV28 with TRBJ2-7; 9 nucleotides agree with TRBD1. The CDR3 sequence is 13 residues long. Germline values: CDR1 MDHEN, CDR2 SYDVKM. The V segment lost 10 bases and the J segment 3 bases; nucleotides outside the gene matches: 7. The CDR3 nucleotides are TGTGCCAACACGGGGACAGGGCTCTACGAGCAGTACTTC. Its protein product is CANTGTGLYEQYF.

The rearrangement joins TRBV5-8 to TRBJ2-3; 8 bases map to TRBD1. Per the germline V gene, CDR1 is SGHTS and CDR2 is YDEGEE. The length of the CDR3 is 15 residues. V lost 4 bases to trimming and J lost 5 bases; unmatched junction nucleotides: 9. The CDR3 region is CASSQGTGAEDTQYF. The DNA of the CDR3 is TGTGCCAGCAGCCAAGGGACAGGAGCTGAAGATACGCAGTATTTT.

The rearrangement uses TRBV18 and TRBJ2-7; the match to TRBD2 covers 7 bases. CDR1 and CDR2 (germline): KGHSH, LQKENI. The CDR3 consists of 15 residues. V was clipped by 6 bases and J by 3 bases; unmatched bases: 11. The CDR3 is CASSPRGGEVYEQYF. The CDR3 DNA reads as TGTGCCAGCTCCCCCCGTGGGGGGGAGGTCTACGAGCAGTACTTC.

The chain is built from TRBV19 and TRBJ2-7; 7 positions match TRBD1. The CDR3 is made up of 15 amino acids. After removal of 3 bases from V and 0 bases from J, the junction contained 5 bases not matched to a gene. Germline V gene sequence: CDR1 LNHDA, CDR2 SQIVND (reference sequence). CDR3 residues: CASSMRQGGSYEQYF. In nucleotides, the CDR3 is TGTGCCAGTAGTATGAGACAGGGTGGCTCCTACGAGCAGTACTTC.

The chain recombines TRBV10-2 with TRBJ1-1, with TRBD1 matching 7 bases. The trim removed 7 bases at V and 1 base at J, leaving 9 bases unmatched. There are 15 residues in the CDR3. Germline CDR1 is WSHSY and CDR2 is SAAADI. As DNA, the CDR3 is TGCGCCAGCACCAATACAGGGGCGGGGAACACTGAAGCTTTCTTT. Residues: CASTNTGAGNTEAFF.

The count of this clone is one. The rearrangement joins TRBV11-3 to TRBJ2-4; 11 nucleotides agree with TRBD1. Per the germline V gene, CDR1 is SGHNT and CDR2 is YENEEA. The trim removed 8 bases at V and 7 bases at J, leaving 7 bases unmatched. This CDR3 comprises 14 residues. The CDR3 protein is CASRRTGGSNIQYF. The CDR3 nucleotides are TGTGCCAGCCGGCGGACAGGGGGCTCGAACATTCAGTACTTC. The full variable domain, its missing parts supplied by reference TRBV11-3 and TRBJ2-4, is EAGVVQSPRYKIIEKKQPVAFWCNPISGHNTLYWYLQNLGQGPELLIRYENEEAVDDSQLPKDRFSAERLKGVDSTLKIQPAELGDSAVYLCASRRTGGSNIQYFGAGTRLSVL.

The gene calls are TRBV7-9 and TRBJ1-2; 12 bases are a match to TRBD1. Germline CDR1 is SEHNR and CDR2 is FQNEAQ (reference sequence). This CDR3 comprises 15 residues. V dropped 6 bases and J dropped 4; count of bases not matched to a gene: 6. This CDR3 is CASRDGTGGGYGYTF. The CDR3 coding sequence is TGTGCCAGCAGGGATGGGACAGGGGGCGGCTATGGCTACACCTTC. Full variable domain (outside the CDR3, taken from reference TRBV7-9 and TRBJ1-2): DTGVSQNPRHKITKRGQNVTFRCDPISEHNRLYWYRQTLGQGPEFLTYFQNEAQLEKSRLLSDRFSAERPKGSFSTLEIQRTEQGDSAMYLCASRDGTGGGYGYTFGSGTRLTVV.

In its sample, this clone was seen a few times. The genes are TRBV2 and TRBJ1-5; TRBD1 matches at 7 bases. This CDR3 region has 14 residues. Per germline, CDR1 SNHLY and CDR2 FYNNEI. Unmatched junction bases numbered 9, after V lost 6 bases and J lost 7 bases. CDR3 region: CASRADRASQPQHF. The CDR3 DNA reads TGTGCCAGCAGAGCAGACAGGGCCAGCCAGCCCCAGCATTTT.

The chain joins TRBV30 to TRBJ2-7; tentative D call: TRBD1 (5 bases). Germline V lookup: CDR1 GTSNPN, CDR2 SVGIG (reference sequence). Between the trimmed V and J ends, which lost 2 bases and 0 bases, there was a span of 14 bases. The CDR3 runs to 15 residues. The CDR3 reads CAWSLGGAFSYEQYF. The CDR3 DNA reads as TGTGCCTGGAGTCTCGGTGGGGCTTTCTCCTACGAGCAGTACTTC.

The chain is built from TRBV4-2 and TRBJ2-1, with 7 bases matching TRBD2. Germline trimming cut 1 base from V and 9 bases from J; bases unmatched to any gene: 6. The CDR3 has 14 residues. Germline CDR1 reads LGHNA; CDR2 reads YNFKEQ. The DNA of the CDR3 is TGTGCCAGCAGCCAAGCGCAGCGGGACGGTGAGCAGTTCTTC. Protein product: CASSQAQRDGEQFF.

This CDR3 reads CASSLGGNGYTF. The CDR3 DNA reads as TGTGCCAGCAGCTTAGGCGGGAATGGCTACACCTTC. The V gene is TRBV11-2, the J gene TRBJ1-2; unclear D gene. The V gene lost 1 base and the J gene lost 6 bases, with 6 bases spanning the gap. The germline V gene encodes CDR1 SGHAT and CDR2 FQNNGV. The CDR3 loop spans 12 amino acids.

This chain joins TRBV7-9 and TRBJ2-2, with 8 bases that match TRBD1. The CDR3 extends over 18 amino acids. V dropped 4 bases and J dropped 0; count of bases not matched to a gene: 10. Germline CDR1 reads SEHNR; CDR2 reads FQNEAQ (reference sequence). CDR3 DNA: TGTGCCAGCAGCTCCTCCCGGACAGGGACTGCGAACACCGGGGAGCTGTTTTTT. Its protein product is CASSSSRTGTANTGELFF.

The chain employs TRBV28 and TRBJ2-2; D is unresolved. Per the germline V gene, CDR1 is MDHEN and CDR2 is SYDVKM. V shed 4 bases and J shed 4 bases, with 4 bases lying between them. There are 12 residues in the CDR3. CDR3 bases: TGTGCCAGCAGTTCCTTCACCGGGGAGCTGTTTTTT. This encodes CASSSFTGELFF.

V is TRBV30 and J is TRBJ2-7, with 13 bases aligning to TRBD2. Unmatched junction bases numbered 2, after V lost 5 bases and J lost 4 bases. Germline-derived CDR1 and CDR2 are GTSNPN and SVGIG (reference sequence). The CDR3 loop spans 13 amino acids. DNA of the CDR3: TGTGCCTGGGGGGGACTAGCGGGGTACGAGCAGTACTTC. It encodes CAWGGLAGYEQYF.

This clone has a single count. This rearrangement joins TRBV15 to TRBJ2-5; 10 bases line up with TRBD2. From germline, CDR1 is LNHNV and CDR2 YYDKDF (reference sequence). V lost 8 bases, J lost 5 bases, and 26 bases stayed unmatched. The CDR3 totals 20 residues. This CDR3 is CATERMITSGRVVVDETQYF. DNA for the CDR3: TGTGCCACCGAGAGAATGATTACCAGCGGGAGGGTCGTAGTCGATGAGACCCAGTACTTC.

The V gene is TRBV7-9, the J gene TRBJ2-2, with TRBD1 identical over 8 bases. The CDR3 totals 16 residues. Germline V gene lookup returns CDR1 SEHNR and CDR2 FQNEAQ (reference sequence). The V segment lost 5 bases and the J segment 1 base; nucleotides outside the gene matches: 6. The CDR3 sequence is CASSLRTGGNTGELFF. CDR3 nucleotides: TGTGCCAGCAGCCTCAGAACAGGGGGGAACACCGGGGAGCTGTTTTTT.

The chain is built from TRBV29-1 and TRBJ2-3, with D tentatively TRBD2 (7 bases). Germline CDR1 SQVTM, CDR2 ANQGSEA. V shed 6 bases and J shed 5 bases, with 12 bases lying between them. CDR3 length: 12 residues. CDR3: CSVGGPQDTQYF. The DNA of the CDR3 is TGCAGCGTGGGGGGGCCCCAAGATACGCAGTATTTT.